This T cell receptor beta chain appears in the sequencing data of a study of a mutant IDH1 vaccine in newly diagnosed glioma. Time point meaning: week 47, end of study. With topical imiquimod, each dose of the vaccine consisted of 300 ug of mutant IDH1 20-mer peptide. With respect to this clone: The antigen remains undetermined.

CDR1 MNHNY and CDR2 SVGAGI come from the germline V gene (reference sequence). The CDR3 has 15 amino acids. The germline V and J ends were trimmed by 8 bases and 0 bases, with 16 bases remaining between them. TCRdb keeps only in-frame clones here, not all; method: immunoSEQ multiplex PCR. In the table there are around 40,000 clones, around 82% of which are singletons. The receptor comes from a young man with glioma. Some clones in this sample may be carry-over from other donors' samples. The V gene is TRBV6-6, the J gene TRBJ1-1; D ambiguous. Specimen: PBMCs, collected from a glioma patient whose treatment included an IDH1 peptide vaccine. The CDR3 loop is CASVYSYLMNTEAFF. DNA of the CDR3: TGTGCCAGCGTGTACAGCTATTTAATGAACACTGAAGCTTTCTTT.